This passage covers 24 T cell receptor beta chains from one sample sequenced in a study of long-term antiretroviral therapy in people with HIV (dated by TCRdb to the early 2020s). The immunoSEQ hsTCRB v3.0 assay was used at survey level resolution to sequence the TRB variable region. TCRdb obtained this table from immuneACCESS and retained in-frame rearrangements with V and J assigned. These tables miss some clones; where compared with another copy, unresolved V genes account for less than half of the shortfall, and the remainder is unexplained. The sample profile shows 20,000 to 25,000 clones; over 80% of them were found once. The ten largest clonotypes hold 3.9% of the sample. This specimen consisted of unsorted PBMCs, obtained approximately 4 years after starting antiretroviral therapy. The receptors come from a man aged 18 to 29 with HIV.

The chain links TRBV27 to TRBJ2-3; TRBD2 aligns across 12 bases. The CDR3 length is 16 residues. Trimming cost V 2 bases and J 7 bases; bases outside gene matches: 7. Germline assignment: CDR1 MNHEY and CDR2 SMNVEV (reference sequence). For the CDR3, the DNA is TGTGCCAGCAGTTTAGTTCTAGCGGGGGGGCCCCATACGCAGTATTTT. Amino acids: CASSLVLAGGPHTQYF.

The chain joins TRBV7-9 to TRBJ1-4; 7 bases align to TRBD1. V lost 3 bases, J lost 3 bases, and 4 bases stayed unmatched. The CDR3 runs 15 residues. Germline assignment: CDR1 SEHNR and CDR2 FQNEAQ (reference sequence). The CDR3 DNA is TGTGCCAGCAGCTTGAGTACAGGGGCTAATGAAAAACTGTTTTTT. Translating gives CASSLSTGANEKLFF.

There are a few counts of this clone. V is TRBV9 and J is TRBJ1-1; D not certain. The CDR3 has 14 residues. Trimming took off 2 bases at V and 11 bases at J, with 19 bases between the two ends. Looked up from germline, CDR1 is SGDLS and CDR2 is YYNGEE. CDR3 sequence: CASSVEFGGGKAFF. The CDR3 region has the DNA TGTGCCAGCAGCGTCGAATTCGGAGGCGGTAAGGCTTTCTTT.

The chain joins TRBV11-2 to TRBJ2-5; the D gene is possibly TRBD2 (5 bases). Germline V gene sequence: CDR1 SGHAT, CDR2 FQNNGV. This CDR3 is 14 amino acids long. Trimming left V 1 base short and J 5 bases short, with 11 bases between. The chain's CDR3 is CASSLGLEAETQYF. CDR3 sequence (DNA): TGTGCCAGCAGCTTAGGACTGGAGGCGGAGACCCAGTACTTC.

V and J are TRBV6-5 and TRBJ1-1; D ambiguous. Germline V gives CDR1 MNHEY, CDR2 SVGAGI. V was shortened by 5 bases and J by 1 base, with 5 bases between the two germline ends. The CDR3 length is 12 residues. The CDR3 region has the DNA TGTGCCAGCAGTCGACGGAACACTGAAGCTTTCTTT. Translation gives CASSRRNTEAFF.

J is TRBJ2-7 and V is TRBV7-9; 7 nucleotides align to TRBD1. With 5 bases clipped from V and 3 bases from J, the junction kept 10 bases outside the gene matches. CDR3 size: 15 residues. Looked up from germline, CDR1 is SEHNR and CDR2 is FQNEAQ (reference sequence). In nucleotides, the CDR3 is TGTGCCAGCAGCAAACCGTTGGGACAGATCTACGAGCAGTACTTC. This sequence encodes CASSKPLGQIYEQYF.

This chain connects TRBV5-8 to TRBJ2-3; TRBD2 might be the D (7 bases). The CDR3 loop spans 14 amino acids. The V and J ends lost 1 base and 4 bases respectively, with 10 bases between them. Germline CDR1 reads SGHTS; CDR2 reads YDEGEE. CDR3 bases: TGTGCCAGCAGCTTGACGGGGGGCCCAGATACGCAGTATTTT. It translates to CASSLTGGPDTQYF.

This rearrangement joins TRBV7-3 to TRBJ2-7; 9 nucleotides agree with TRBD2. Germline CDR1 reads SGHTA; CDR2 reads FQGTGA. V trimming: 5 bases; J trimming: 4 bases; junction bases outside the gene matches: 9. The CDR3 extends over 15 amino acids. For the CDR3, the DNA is TGTGCCAGCAGCCCCCGGCTAGCGGGGAGTTACGAGCAGTACTTC. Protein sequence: CASSPRLAGSYEQYF.

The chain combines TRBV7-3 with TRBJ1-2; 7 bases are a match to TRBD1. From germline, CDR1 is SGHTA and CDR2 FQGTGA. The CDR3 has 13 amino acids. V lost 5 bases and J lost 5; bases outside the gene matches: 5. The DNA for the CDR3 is TGTGCCAGCAGCCCCGGGACAGCATATGGCTACACCTTC. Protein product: CASSPGTAYGYTF.

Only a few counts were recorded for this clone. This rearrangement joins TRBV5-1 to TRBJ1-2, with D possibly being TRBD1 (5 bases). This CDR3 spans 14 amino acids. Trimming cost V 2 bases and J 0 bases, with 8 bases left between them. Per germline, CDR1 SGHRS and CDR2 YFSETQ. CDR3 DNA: TGCGCCAGCAGCTTAAGACAGACTAACTATGGCTACACCTTC. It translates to CASSLRQTNYGYTF. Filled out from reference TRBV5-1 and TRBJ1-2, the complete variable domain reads KAGVTQTPRYLIKTRGQQVTLSCSPISGHRSVSWYQQTPGQGLQFLFEYFSETQRNKGNFPGRFSGRQFSNSRSEMNVSTLELGDSALYLCASSLRQTNYGYTFGSGTRLTVV.

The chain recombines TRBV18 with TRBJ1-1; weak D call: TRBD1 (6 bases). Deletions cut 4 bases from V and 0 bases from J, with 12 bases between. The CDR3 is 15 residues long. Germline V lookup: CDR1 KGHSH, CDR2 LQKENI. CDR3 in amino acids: CASSRLDSMNTEAFF. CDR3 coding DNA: TGTGCCAGCTCACGCCTGGACAGCATGAACACTGAAGCTTTCTTT.

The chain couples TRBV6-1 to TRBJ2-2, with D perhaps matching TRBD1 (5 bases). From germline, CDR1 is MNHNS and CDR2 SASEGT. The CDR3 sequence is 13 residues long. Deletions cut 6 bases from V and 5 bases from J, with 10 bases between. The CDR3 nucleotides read TGTGCCAGCAGCAAGGGGAAAACCGGGGAGCTGTTTTTT. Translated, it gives CASSKGKTGELFF.

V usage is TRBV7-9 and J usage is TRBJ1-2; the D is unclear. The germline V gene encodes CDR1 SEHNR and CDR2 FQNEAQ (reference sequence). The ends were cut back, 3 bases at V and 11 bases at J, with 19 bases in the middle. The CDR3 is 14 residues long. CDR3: CASSFSQMARRYTF. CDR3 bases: TGTGCCAGCAGCTTCAGCCAGATGGCGAGGAGGTACACCTTC.

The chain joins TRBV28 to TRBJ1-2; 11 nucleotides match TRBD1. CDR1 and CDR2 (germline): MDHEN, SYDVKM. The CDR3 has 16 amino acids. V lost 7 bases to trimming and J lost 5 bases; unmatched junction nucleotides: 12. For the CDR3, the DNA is TGTGCCAGCACCATAAGGGGGACAGGGGGTTCGTATGGCTACACCTTC. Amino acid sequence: CASTIRGTGGSYGYTF.

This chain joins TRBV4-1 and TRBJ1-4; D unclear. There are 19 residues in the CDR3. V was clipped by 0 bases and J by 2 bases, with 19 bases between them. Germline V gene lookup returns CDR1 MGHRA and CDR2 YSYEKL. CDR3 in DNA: TGCGCCAGCAGCCAAGAAGGCTGGTCGGCAGCAGAGACTAATGAAAAACTGTTTTTT. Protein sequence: CASSQEGWSAAETNEKLFF.

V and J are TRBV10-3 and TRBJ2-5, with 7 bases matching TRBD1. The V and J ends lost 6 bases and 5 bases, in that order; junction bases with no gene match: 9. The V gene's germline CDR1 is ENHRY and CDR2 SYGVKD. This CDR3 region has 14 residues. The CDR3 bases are TGTGCCATCAGGAGACAGGGTGGCAGTGAGACCCAGTACTTC. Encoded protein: CAIRRQGGSETQYF.

CDR3 sequence: CASREAGQTLNGYTF. Written as DNA, the CDR3 is TGTGCCAGCAGGGAGGCAGGACAGACGCTAAATGGCTACACCTTC. This chain links TRBV2 with TRBJ1-2; maybe TRBD1 (6 bases). The germline V gene encodes CDR1 SNHLY and CDR2 FYNNEI. The ends were cut back, 6 bases at V and 6 bases at J, with 20 bases in the middle. CDR3 length equals 15 residues.

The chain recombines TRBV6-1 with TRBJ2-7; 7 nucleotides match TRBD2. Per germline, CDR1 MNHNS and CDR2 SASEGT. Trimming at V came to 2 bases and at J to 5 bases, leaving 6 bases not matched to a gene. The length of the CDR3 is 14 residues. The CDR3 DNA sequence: TGTGCCAGCAGTGAATGGGGGGGAACTAACGAGCAGTACGTC. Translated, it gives CASSEWGGTNEQYV.

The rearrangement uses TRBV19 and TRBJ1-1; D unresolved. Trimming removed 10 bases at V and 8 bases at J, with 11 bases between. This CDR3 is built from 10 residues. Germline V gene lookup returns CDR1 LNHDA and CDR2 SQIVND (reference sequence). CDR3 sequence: CATVVVEAFF. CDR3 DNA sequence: TGTGCCACTGTCGTAGTAGAAGCTTTCTTT.

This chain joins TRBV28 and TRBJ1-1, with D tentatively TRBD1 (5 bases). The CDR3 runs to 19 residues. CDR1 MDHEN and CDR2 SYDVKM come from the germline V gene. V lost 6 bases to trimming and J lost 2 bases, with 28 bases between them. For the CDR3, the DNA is TGTGCCAGCAGACAAACACTCCGGGGCCCTATCCTCCTTAACACTGAAGCTTTCTTT. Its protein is CASRQTLRGPILLNTEAFF.

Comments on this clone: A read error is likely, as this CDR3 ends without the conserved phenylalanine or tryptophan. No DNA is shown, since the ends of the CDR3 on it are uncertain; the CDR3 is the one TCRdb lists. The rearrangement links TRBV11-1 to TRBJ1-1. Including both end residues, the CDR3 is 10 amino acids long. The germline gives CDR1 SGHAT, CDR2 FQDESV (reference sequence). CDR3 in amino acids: CASSLAGRSS.

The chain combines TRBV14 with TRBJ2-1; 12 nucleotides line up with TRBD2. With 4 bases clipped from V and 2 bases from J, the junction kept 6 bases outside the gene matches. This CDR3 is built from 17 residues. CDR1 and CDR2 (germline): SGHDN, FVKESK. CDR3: CASSRRLAGATYNEQFF. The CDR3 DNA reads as TGTGCCAGCAGCCGCCGACTAGCGGGGGCCACCTACAATGAGCAGTTCTTC.

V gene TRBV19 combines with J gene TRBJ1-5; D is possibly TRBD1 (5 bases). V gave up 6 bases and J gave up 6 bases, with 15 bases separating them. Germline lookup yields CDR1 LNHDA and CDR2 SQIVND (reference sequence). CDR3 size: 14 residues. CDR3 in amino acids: CASSQGTNGQPQHF. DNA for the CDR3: TGTGCCAGTAGCCAGGGAACCAACGGTCAGCCCCAGCATTTT.

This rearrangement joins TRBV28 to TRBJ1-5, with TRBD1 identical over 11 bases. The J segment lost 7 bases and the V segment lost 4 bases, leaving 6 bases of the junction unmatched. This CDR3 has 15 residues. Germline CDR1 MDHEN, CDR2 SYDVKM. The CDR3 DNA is TGTGCCAGCAGTTCCGGGACAGGGGGTTGGCAGCCCCAGCATTTT. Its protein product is CASSSGTGGWQPQHF.